Following are 13 T cell receptor beta chains from one sample sequenced in a study of blood T cell repertoires in COVID-19. TCRdb's copy holds only in-frame clones and misses some; the assay was immunoSEQ multiplex PCR. The table records about 210,000 clones, 92% of them present only once. Specimen: peripheral blood. Every receptor here comes from a man aged 25-45 years with acute or convalescent COVID-19.

The chain recombines TRBV6-1 with TRBJ1-4; D is possibly TRBD1 (5 bases). Germline V gives CDR1 MNHNS, CDR2 SASEGT. The V gene lost 2 bases and the J gene lost 4 bases, with 11 bases spanning the gap. CDR3 length equals 15 residues. The CDR3 protein is CASSETRQSNEKLFF. CDR3 DNA: TGTGCCAGCAGTGAAACCCGACAGAGTAATGAAAAACTGTTTTTT.

V and J are TRBV5-4 and TRBJ1-1; D possibly corresponds to TRBD1 (5 bases). Germline loops: CDR1 SGHNT, CDR2 YYREEE (reference sequence). The CDR3 length is 15 residues. V gave up 2 bases and J gave up 3 bases, with 14 bases separating them. The CDR3 region has the DNA TGTGCCAGCAGCTTACTTGAAACGGGGGACACTGAAGCTTTCTTT. Translated: CASSLLETGDTEAFF.

This chain connects TRBV5-1 to TRBJ2-1, with 13 bases fitting TRBD2. Trimming cost V 3 bases and J 7 bases; bases outside gene matches: 7. The germline gives CDR1 SGHRS, CDR2 YFSETQ. CDR3 size: 16 residues. CDR3 in amino acids: CASSSMTSGGYNEQFF. In DNA, the CDR3 is TGCGCCAGCAGCTCGATGACTAGCGGGGGGTATAATGAGCAGTTCTTC.

The rearrangement joins TRBV24-1 to TRBJ1-1; the D gene is possibly TRBD1 (5 bases). Per germline, CDR1 KGHDR and CDR2 SFDVKD. Trimming took 5 bases from V and 1 from J, leaving 7 bases between them. The length of the CDR3 is 13 residues. CDR3 sequence: CATSVGANTEAFF. The CDR3 bases are TGTGCCACCAGTGTAGGGGCGAACACTGAAGCTTTCTTT.

The rearrangement links TRBV2 to TRBJ1-5; no clear D. This CDR3 has 15 residues. V was trimmed by 6 bases and J by 0 bases, leaving 12 bases between them. Germline lookup yields CDR1 SNHLY and CDR2 FYNNEI. CDR3 in amino acids: CASSERTYSNQPQHF. As DNA, the CDR3 is TGTGCCAGCAGCGAAAGGACTTATAGCAATCAGCCCCAGCATTTT.

V gene TRBV6-6 combines with J gene TRBJ2-7; the match to TRBD2 covers 11 bases. Germline V gene sequence: CDR1 MNHNY, CDR2 SVGAGI (reference sequence). Trimming removed 5 bases from V and 2 bases from J; junction bases left unmatched: 8. The CDR3 is 16 residues long. The CDR3 sequence is CASSRTGTSGAYEQYF. CDR3 coding DNA: TGTGCCAGCAGTCGAACCGGGACTAGCGGCGCCTACGAGCAGTACTTC.

This sequence joins TRBV18 and TRBJ1-5; the match to TRBD1 covers 8 bases. Trimming cost V 5 bases and J 5 bases; bases outside gene matches: 5. The germline gives CDR1 KGHSH, CDR2 LQKENI. This CDR3 is built from 14 residues. DNA of the CDR3: TGTGCCAGCTCATACGGACAGGGAGATCAGCCCCAGCATTTT. Translating gives CASSYGQGDQPQHF.

The rearrangement joins TRBV9 to TRBJ2-3, with 7 bases matching TRBD1. The ends lost 3 bases at V and 5 bases at J; junction bases unmatched: 9. Germline V gene sequence: CDR1 SGDLS, CDR2 YYNGEE. The CDR3 has 15 amino acids. CDR3 residues: CASSAQPGQQDTQYF. CDR3 coding DNA: TGTGCCAGCAGCGCTCAGCCGGGACAGCAAGATACGCAGTATTTT.

The CDR3 here is CASSVGLLTGGYTF. CDR3 coding DNA: TGTGCCAGCAGCGTAGGGCTTCTTACGGGAGGCTACACCTTC. V and J are TRBV9 and TRBJ1-2; D is unclear. The length of the CDR3 is 14 residues. Per germline, CDR1 SGDLS and CDR2 YYNGEE. Trimming pared 0 bases from V and 8 bases from J, leaving 14 bases between.

The rearrangement joins TRBV20-1 to TRBJ2-7; perhaps TRBD1 as D (5 bases). V was clipped by 7 bases and J by 0 bases, with 7 bases between them. There are 11 residues in the CDR3. Germline CDR1 is DFQATT and CDR2 is SNEGSKA (reference sequence). The CDR3, as DNA: TGCAGTGTCAGGGACTCCTACGAGCAGTACTTC. Its translation: CSVRDSYEQYF.

This clone was counted a single time. The rearrangement uses TRBV7-2 and TRBJ1-5; 8 nucleotides line up with TRBD1. The CDR3 has 14 residues. The J segment lost 3 bases and the V segment lost 5 bases, leaving 3 bases of the junction unmatched. Per germline, CDR1 SGHTA and CDR2 FQGNSA. The CDR3 sequence: CASSADRANQPQHF. CDR3 sequence (DNA): TGTGCCAGCAGCGCGGACAGGGCCAATCAGCCCCAGCATTTT.

The sample holds one count of this clone. The chain joins TRBV5-6 to TRBJ2-7; 10 bases are shared with TRBD2. This CDR3 has 15 residues. V lost 5 bases, J lost 6 bases, and 11 bases stayed unmatched. The germline CDR1 and CDR2 sequences are SGHDT and YYEEEE. DNA for the CDR3: TGTGCCAGCAGTCCACGGGCTAGCGGGAGTGTCGAGCAGTACTTC. This encodes CASSPRASGSVEQYF.

This clone has only one observation. The rearrangement uses TRBV9 and TRBJ2-7; D might be TRBD2 (5 bases). The germline V gene encodes CDR1 SGDLS and CDR2 YYNGEE. Trimming took 0 bases from V and 2 from J, leaving 9 bases between them. This CDR3 region has 14 residues. The CDR3 protein is CASSVAPGTYEQYF. The CDR3 coding sequence is TGTGCCAGCAGCGTAGCTCCGGGGACCTACGAGCAGTACTTC.